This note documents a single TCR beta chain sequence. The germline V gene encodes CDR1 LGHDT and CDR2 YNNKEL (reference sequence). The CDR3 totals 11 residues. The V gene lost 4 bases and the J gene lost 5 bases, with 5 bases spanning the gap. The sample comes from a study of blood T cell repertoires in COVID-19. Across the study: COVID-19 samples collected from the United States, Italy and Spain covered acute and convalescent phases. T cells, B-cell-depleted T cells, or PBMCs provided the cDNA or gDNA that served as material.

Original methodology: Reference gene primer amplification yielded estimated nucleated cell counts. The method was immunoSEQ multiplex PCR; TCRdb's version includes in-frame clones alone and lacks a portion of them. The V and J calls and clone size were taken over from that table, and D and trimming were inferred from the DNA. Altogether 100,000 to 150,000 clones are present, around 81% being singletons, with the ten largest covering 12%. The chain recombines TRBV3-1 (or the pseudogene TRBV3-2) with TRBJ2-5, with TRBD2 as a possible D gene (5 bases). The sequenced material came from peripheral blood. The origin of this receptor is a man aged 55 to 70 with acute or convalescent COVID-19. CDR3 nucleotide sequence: TGTGCCAGCAGCCCGGGGGAGACCCAGTACTTC. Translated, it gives CASSPGETQYF.